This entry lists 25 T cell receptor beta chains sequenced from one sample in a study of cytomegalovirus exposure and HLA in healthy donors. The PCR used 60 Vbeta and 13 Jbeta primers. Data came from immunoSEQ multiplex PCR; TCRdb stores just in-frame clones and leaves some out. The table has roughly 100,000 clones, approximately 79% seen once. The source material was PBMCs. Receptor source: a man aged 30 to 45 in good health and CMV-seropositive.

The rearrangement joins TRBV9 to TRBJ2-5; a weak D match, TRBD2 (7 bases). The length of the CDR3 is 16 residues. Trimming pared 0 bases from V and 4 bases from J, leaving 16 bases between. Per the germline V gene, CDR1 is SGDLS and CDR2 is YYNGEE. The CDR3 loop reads CASSVGWVGGPETQYF. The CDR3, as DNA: TGTGCCAGCAGCGTAGGATGGGTGGGGGGGCCAGAGACCCAGTACTTC.

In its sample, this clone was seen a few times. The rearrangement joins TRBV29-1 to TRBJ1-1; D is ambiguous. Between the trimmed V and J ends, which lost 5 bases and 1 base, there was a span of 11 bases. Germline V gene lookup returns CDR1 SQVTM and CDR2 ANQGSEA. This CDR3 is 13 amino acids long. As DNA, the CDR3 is TGCAGCGTTATACGCGGCGGGAACACTGAAGCTTTCTTT. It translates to CSVIRGGNTEAFF.

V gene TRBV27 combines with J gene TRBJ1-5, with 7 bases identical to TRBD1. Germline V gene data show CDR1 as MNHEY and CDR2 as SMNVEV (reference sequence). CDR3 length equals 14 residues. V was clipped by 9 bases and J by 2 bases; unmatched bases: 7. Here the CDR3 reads CASGFGQGNQPQHF. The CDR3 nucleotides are TGTGCCAGTGGATTCGGACAGGGCAATCAGCCCCAGCATTTT.

CDR3 DNA: TGTGCCAGCAAGGTAACAGGGCCCAGCACAGATACGCAGTATTTT. Translating gives CASKVTGPSTDTQYF. This chain links TRBV6-1 with TRBJ2-3; perhaps TRBD1 as D (6 bases). The CDR3 totals 15 residues. The germline V gene has CDR1 MNHNS and CDR2 SASEGT. V was shortened by 7 bases and J by 0 bases, with 14 bases between the two germline ends.

Here the CDR3 reads CASSQGDSGRGETQYF. CDR3 nucleotide sequence: TGCGCCAGCAGCCAGGGGGATAGCGGTCGCGGGGAGACCCAGTACTTC. V and J are TRBV4-1 and TRBJ2-5, with D perhaps matching TRBD2 (6 bases). CDR3 size: 16 residues. Per the germline V gene, CDR1 is MGHRA and CDR2 is YSYEKL. Trimming pared 3 bases from V and 5 bases from J, leaving 19 bases between.

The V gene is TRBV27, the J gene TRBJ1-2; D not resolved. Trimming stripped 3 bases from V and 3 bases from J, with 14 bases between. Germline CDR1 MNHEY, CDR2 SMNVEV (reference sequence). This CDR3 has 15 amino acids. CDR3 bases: TGTGCCAGCAGTTTTCCTGGGGAGGGAGACTATGGCTACACCTTC. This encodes CASSFPGEGDYGYTF.

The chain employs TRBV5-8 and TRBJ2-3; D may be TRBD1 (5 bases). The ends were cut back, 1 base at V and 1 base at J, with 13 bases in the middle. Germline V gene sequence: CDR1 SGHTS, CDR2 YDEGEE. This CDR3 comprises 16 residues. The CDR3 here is CASSLWSETGTDTQYF. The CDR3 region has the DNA TGTGCCAGCAGCTTGTGGTCGGAGACAGGCACAGATACGCAGTATTTT.

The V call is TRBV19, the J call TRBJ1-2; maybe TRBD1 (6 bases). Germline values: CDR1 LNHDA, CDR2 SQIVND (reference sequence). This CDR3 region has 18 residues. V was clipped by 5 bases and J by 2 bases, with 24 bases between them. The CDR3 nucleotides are TGTGCCAGTAGTTCCTATCCCCAGGGGAACTATGTGAACTATGGCTACACCTTC. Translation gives CASSSYPQGNYVNYGYTF.

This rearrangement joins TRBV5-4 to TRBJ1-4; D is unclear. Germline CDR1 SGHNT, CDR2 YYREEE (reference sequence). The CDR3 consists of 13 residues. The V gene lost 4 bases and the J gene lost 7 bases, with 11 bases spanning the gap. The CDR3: CASSPPTGEKLFF. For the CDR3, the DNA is TGTGCCAGCAGCCCACCCACCGGTGAAAAACTGTTTTTT.

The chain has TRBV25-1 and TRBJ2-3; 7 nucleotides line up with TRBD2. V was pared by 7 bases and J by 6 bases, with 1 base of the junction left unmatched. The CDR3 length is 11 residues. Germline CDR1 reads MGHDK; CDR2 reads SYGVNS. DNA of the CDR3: TGTGCCAGCAAACTAGCGGATACGCAGTATTTT. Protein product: CASKLADTQYF.

The CDR3 region is CAWSEDEGGYRNYGYTF. As DNA, the CDR3 is TGTGCCTGGAGCGAAGACGAAGGAGGGTACAGAAACTATGGCTACACCTTC. The V call is TRBV30, the J call TRBJ1-2; D is unresolved. The germline V gene has CDR1 GTSNPN and CDR2 SVGIG (reference sequence). The CDR3 is 17 amino acids. Trimming pared 3 bases from V and 2 bases from J, leaving 22 bases between.

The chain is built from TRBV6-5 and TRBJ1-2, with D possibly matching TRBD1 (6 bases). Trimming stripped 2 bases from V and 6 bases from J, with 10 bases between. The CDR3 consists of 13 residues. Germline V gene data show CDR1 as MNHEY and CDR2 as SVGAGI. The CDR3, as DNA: TGTGCCAGCAGTTACATACAGGGCGATGGCTACACCTTC. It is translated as CASSYIQGDGYTF.

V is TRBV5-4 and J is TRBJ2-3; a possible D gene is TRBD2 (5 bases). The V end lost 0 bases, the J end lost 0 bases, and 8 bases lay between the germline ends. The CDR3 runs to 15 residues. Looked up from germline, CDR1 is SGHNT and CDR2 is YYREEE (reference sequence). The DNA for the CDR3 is TGTGCCAGCAGCTTGGCGGCGGGCAGCACAGATACGCAGTATTTT. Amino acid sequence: CASSLAAGSTDTQYF.

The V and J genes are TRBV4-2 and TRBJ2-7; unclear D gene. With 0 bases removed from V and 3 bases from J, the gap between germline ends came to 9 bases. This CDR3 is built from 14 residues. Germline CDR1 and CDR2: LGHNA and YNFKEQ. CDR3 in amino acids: CASSQEVPSYEQYF. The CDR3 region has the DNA TGTGCCAGCAGCCAAGAGGTACCTAGCTACGAGCAGTACTTC.

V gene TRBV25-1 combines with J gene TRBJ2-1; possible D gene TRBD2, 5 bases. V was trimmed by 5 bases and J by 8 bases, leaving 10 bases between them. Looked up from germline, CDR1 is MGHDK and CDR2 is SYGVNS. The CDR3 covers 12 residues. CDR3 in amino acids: CASSKLGYEQFF. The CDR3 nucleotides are TGTGCCAGCAGTAAACTAGGCTATGAGCAGTTCTTC.

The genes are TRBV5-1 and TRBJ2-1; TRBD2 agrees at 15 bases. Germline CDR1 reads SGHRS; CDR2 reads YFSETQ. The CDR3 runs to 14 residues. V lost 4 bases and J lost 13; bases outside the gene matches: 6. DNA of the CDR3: TGCGCCAGCAGCCCGGGACTAGCGGGGGGAGTCCAGTTCTTC. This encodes CASSPGLAGGVQFF.

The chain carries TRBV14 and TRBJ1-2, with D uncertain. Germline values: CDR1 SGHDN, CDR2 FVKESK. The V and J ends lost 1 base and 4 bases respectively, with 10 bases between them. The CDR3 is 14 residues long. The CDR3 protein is CASSQVGGSYGYTF. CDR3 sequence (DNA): TGTGCCAGCAGCCAAGTGGGAGGCAGCTATGGCTACACCTTC.

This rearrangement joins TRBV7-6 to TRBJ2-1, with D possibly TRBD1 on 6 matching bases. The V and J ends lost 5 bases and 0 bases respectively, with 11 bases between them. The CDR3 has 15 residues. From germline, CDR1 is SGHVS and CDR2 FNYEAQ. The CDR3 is CASSVDRTSYNEQFF. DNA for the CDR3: TGTGCCAGCAGCGTTGACAGGACCTCCTACAATGAGCAGTTCTTC.

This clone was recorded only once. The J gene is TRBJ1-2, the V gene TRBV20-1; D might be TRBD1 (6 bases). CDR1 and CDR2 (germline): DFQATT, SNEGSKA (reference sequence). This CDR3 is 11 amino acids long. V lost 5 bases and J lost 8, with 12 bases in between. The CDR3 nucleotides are TGCAGTGCTTTAGACAGGACGGGCTACACCTTC. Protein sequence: CSALDRTGYTF.

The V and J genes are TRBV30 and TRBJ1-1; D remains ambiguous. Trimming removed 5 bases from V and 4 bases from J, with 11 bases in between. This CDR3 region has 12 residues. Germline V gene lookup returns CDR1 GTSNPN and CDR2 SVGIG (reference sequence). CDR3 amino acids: CAWDEGTTEAFF. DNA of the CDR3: TGTGCCTGGGATGAGGGCACCACTGAAGCTTTCTTT.

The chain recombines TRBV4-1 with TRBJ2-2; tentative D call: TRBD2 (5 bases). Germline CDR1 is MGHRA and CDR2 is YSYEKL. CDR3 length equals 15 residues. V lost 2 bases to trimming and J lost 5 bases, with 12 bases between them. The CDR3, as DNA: TGCGCCAGCAGCCAATCGCAACAGCGGACCGGGGAGCTGTTTTTT. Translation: CASSQSQQRTGELFF.

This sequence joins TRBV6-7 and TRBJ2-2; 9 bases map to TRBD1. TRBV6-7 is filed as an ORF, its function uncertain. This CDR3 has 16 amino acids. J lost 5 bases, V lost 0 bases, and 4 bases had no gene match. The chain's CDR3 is CASSYSHRGLTGELFF. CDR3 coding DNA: TGTGCCAGCAGTTACTCGCACAGGGGGCTAACCGGGGAGCTGTTTTTT.

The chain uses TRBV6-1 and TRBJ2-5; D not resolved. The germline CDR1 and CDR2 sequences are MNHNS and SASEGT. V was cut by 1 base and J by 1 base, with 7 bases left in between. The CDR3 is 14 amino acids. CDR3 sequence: CASSEGGIQETQYF. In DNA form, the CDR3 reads TGTGCCAGCAGTGAAGGAGGCATCCAAGAGACCCAGTACTTC.

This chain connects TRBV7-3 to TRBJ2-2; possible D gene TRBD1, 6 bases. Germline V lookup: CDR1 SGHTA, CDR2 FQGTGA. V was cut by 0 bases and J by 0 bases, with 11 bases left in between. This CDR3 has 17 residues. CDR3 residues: CASSLTGQIANTGELFF. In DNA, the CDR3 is TGTGCCAGCAGCTTAACTGGACAGATCGCGAACACCGGGGAGCTGTTTTTT.

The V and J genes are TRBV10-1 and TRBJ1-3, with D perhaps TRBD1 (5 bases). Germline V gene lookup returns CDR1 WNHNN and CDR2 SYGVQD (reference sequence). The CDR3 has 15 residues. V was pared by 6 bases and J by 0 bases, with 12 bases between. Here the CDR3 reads CASSSDSYSGNTIYF. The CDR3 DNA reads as TGCGCCAGCAGCTCCGACAGTTACTCTGGAAACACCATATATTTT.